The 3 T cell receptor beta chains listed next were all sequenced from one sample in a study of cytomegalovirus exposure and HLA in healthy donors. Repertoires were generated with immunoSEQ multiplex PCR, while TCRdb's copy carries only in-frame clones and drops some. The sample shows 130,000 to 150,000 clones, roughly 87% of them seen only once. The sequenced sample was PBMCs. Receptors were obtained from a man between 18 and 29 years old in good health and CMV-seropositive.

The CDR3 sequence: CASSKTSGGPYEQYF. The CDR3 bases are TGTGCCAGCAGCAAGACTAGCGGGGGGCCCTACGAGCAGTATTTT. The chain joins TRBV6-5 to TRBJ2-3; TRBD2 matches 13 bases. This CDR3 is 15 amino acids long. Germline V gene data show CDR1 as MNHEY and CDR2 as SVGAGI. V lost 6 bases, J lost 11 bases, and 11 bases stayed unmatched.

This clone was observed a single time. The rearrangement uses TRBV14 and TRBJ2-7; maybe TRBD2 (6 bases). The germline V gene encodes CDR1 SGHDN and CDR2 FVKESK. The CDR3 is 17 amino acids. Trimming cost V 3 bases and J 1 base, with 19 bases left between them. CDR3: CASSHGGSWTASYEQYF. The CDR3 nucleotides read TGTGCCAGCAGCCACGGAGGGAGCTGGACGGCGTCCTACGAGCAGTACTTC. Full variable domain (rest looked up from reference TRBV14 and TRBJ2-7): EAGVTQFPSHSVIEKGQTVTLRCDPISGHDNLYWYRRVMGKEIKFLLHFVKESKQDESGMPNNRFLAERTGGTYSTLKVQPAELEDSGVYFCASSHGGSWTASYEQYFGPGTRLTVT.

The genes are TRBV14 and TRBJ2-7; 7 bases align to TRBD1. Germline values: CDR1 SGHDN, CDR2 FVKESK. The CDR3 contains 15 residues. J lost 9 bases, V lost 4 bases, and 15 bases had no gene match. This CDR3 is CASSPTRDSTTRQYF. The CDR3 DNA reads TGTGCCAGCAGCCCAACACGGGACAGTACTACGAGGCAGTACTTC.